This T cell receptor (beta chain) was recorded in a study of blood T cell repertoires in COVID-19. Study as a whole: T cells, B-cell-depleted T cells, or PBMCs supplied cDNA or gDNA.

Original analysis: Reference gene primer amplification gave nucleated cell count estimates. Repertoires were generated with immunoSEQ multiplex PCR, while TCRdb's copy carries only in-frame clones and drops some. The DNA was the basis for D and trimming; V, J and clone size are from that table. The sample yields about 270,000 clones, approximately 86% seen once. With 3 bases removed from V and 8 bases from J, the gap between germline ends came to 26 bases. There are 19 residues in the CDR3. Germline V gene sequence: CDR1 MNHNS, CDR2 SASEGT. This sequence was found in a woman between 18 and 29 years old with acute or convalescent COVID-19. This chain connects TRBV6-1 to TRBJ1-6, with D perhaps TRBD1 (6 bases). Sequences were obtained from peripheral blood. The CDR3 coding sequence is TGTGCCAGCAGTGAGGTGTGGCCTGAGTTGGGGGCAGAGGATTCACCCCTCCACTTT. This encodes CASSEVWPELGAEDSPLHF.